Listed here are 28 T cell receptor beta chains from one sample, sequenced in a study of OX40 agonist ivuxolimab in advanced cancers. Here immunoSEQ multiplex PCR was the method, and the copy in TCRdb shows in-frame clones only, minus some. This sample yields some 86,000 clones, of which about 86% are seen a single time; 6.5% belongs to the top ten. The sequencing used CD4+ or CD8+ T cells sorted from blood, collected in a trial of the OX40 agonist ivuxolimab. The receptors come from an adult with an advanced solid tumor such as melanoma, head and neck, liver or kidney cancer.

This sequence joins TRBV14 and TRBJ2-5; 9 nucleotides agree with TRBD1. Germline V gene data show CDR1 as SGHDN and CDR2 as FVKESK. The CDR3 is made up of 17 amino acids. Germline trimming cut 4 bases from V and 2 bases from J; bases unmatched to any gene: 11. CDR3 amino acids: CASSRATGGRHQETQYF. The DNA for the CDR3 is TGTGCCAGCAGCCGAGCTACAGGGGGCCGACATCAAGAGACCCAGTACTTC.

The chain is built from TRBV27 and TRBJ2-6; 8 bases match TRBD1. Germline trimming cut 5 bases from V and 2 bases from J; bases unmatched to any gene: 14. This CDR3 contains 19 residues. CDR1 MNHEY and CDR2 SMNVEV come from the germline V gene (reference sequence). The CDR3 spells CASSQSRTGSGAGANVLTF. CDR3 DNA sequence: TGTGCCAGCAGTCAGTCTCGGACAGGGTCTGGGGCTGGGGCCAACGTCCTGACTTTC.

V is TRBV4-1 and J is TRBJ1-5; D not resolved. CDR3 length: 16 amino acids. From germline, CDR1 is MGHRA and CDR2 YSYEKL. V lost 1 base and J 2 bases, leaving 12 bases between the germline ends. For the CDR3, the DNA is TGCGCCAGCAGCCAAGGGACCGACGCGCGCAATCAGCCCCAGCATTTT. Protein sequence: CASSQGTDARNQPQHF.

The chain links TRBV25-1 to TRBJ2-1; the match to TRBD2 covers 8 bases. The CDR3 has 12 amino acids. Trimming at V came to 6 bases and at J to 10 bases, leaving 5 bases not matched to a gene. Germline V CDR1 and CDR2: MGHDK, SYGVNS. This CDR3 is CASRSPGGEQFF. The CDR3 bases are TGTGCCAGCAGGTCCCCGGGAGGGGAGCAGTTCTTC.

The rearrangement uses TRBV5-6 and TRBJ1-6; D perhaps matches TRBD1 (5 bases). Germline V lookup: CDR1 SGHDT, CDR2 YYEEEE. The CDR3 extends over 14 amino acids. V lost 3 bases and J 9 bases, leaving 13 bases between the germline ends. CDR3 bases: TGTGCCAGCAGCTACTGGACAATCCTTTCACCCCTCCACTTT. The encoded protein is CASSYWTILSPLHF.

A note on this clone: Other DNA sequences from this sample encode an identical CDR3 as well. The chain is built from TRBV7-2 and TRBJ2-3; perhaps TRBD1 as D (6 bases). The CDR3 length is 14 residues. Germline V gene lookup returns CDR1 SGHTA and CDR2 FQGNSA. Trimming removed 3 bases at V and 0 bases at J, with 7 bases between. CDR3 loop: CASSLGTSTDTQYF. The CDR3 bases are TGTGCCAGCAGCTTGGGGACAAGCACAGATACGCAGTATTTT.

This chain uses TRBV6-5 with TRBJ1-4, with 7 bases lining up with TRBD1. The germline CDR1 and CDR2 sequences are MNHEY and SVGAGI. Trimming took 2 bases from V and 7 from J; bases not matched to a gene: 4. This CDR3 contains 14 residues. CDR3 sequence: CASSYKGAGEKLFF. The CDR3 DNA sequence: TGTGCCAGCAGTTACAAGGGGGCTGGTGAAAAACTGTTTTTT.

The chain links TRBV30 to TRBJ1-6, with 8 bases matching TRBD1. Germline CDR1 and CDR2: GTSNPN and SVGIG (reference sequence). The ends lost 3 bases at V and 10 bases at J; junction bases unmatched: 11. CDR3 length: 15 residues. CDR3 residues: CAWRGVTGVGSPLHF. In DNA form, the CDR3 reads TGTGCCTGGAGGGGAGTGACAGGGGTAGGGTCACCCCTCCACTTT. The full variable domain, in which reference TRBV30 and TRBJ1-6 provide the parts outside the CDR3, is SQTIHQWPATLVQPVGSPLSLECTVEGTSNPNLYWYRQAAGRGLQLLFYSVGIGQISSEVPQNLSASRPQDRQFILSSKKLLLSDSGFYLCAWRGVTGVGSPLHFGNGTRLTVT.

CDR3 sequence: CASSLRIKTGSSNQPQHF. The CDR3 DNA sequence: TGTGCCAGCAGCTTGAGAATTAAGACAGGGAGCAGCAATCAGCCCCAGCATTTT. The chain recombines TRBV5-5 with TRBJ1-5; 7 nucleotides agree with TRBD1. CDR3 size: 18 residues. V lost 1 base and J lost 1; bases outside the gene matches: 11. Per germline, CDR1 SGHKS and CDR2 YYEKEE (reference sequence).

The chain couples TRBV11-1 to TRBJ1-1, with D hard to call. V lost 7 bases to trimming and J lost 3 bases, with 12 bases between them. From germline, CDR1 is SGHAT and CDR2 FQDESV (reference sequence). This CDR3 has 13 residues. CDR3 nucleotide sequence: TGTGCCAGCACCCAAGATGGGGACACTGAAGCTTTCTTT. It specifies CASTQDGDTEAFF.

The chain carries TRBV7-9 and TRBJ1-2; D is unresolved. CDR3 length: 16 residues. Germline CDR1 reads SEHNR; CDR2 reads FQNEAQ (reference sequence). Trimming left V 2 bases short and J 5 bases short, with 18 bases between. CDR3 DNA: TGTGCCAGCAGCTTAATTTTCTCTGGGGATCCTTATGGCTACACCTTC. Amino acid sequence: CASSLIFSGDPYGYTF.

The chain recombines TRBV9 with TRBJ2-7, with 9 bases that match TRBD1. The V segment lost 0 bases and the J segment 6 bases; nucleotides outside the gene matches: 4. The length of the CDR3 is 14 residues. Per germline, CDR1 SGDLS and CDR2 YYNGEE. The CDR3 protein is CASSVEDRGGEQYF. In DNA form, the CDR3 reads TGTGCCAGCAGCGTAGAGGACAGGGGCGGCGAGCAGTACTTC.

This chain uses TRBV19 with TRBJ2-1; no firm D call. Germline loops: CDR1 LNHDA, CDR2 SQIVND (reference sequence). The CDR3 contains 14 residues. With 5 bases removed from V and 8 bases from J, the gap between germline ends came to 16 bases. The CDR3 region is CASSSSGYWDEQFF. CDR3 bases: TGTGCCAGTAGTTCTTCCGGGTATTGGGATGAGCAGTTCTTC.

This clone was seen a single time. This sequence joins TRBV30 and TRBJ1-1; D not certain. Trimming removed 2 bases from V and 3 bases from J, with 16 bases in between. This CDR3 comprises 15 residues. Germline-derived CDR1 and CDR2 are GTSNPN and SVGIG (reference sequence). The CDR3 loop reads CAWSSPQGAYTEAFF. CDR3 sequence (DNA): TGTGCCTGGAGTTCGCCACAAGGTGCCTACACTGAAGCTTTCTTT.

Details on this clone: A read error may account for a junction end that differs from germline. This chain uses TRBV7-7 with TRBJ2-5; D perhaps matches TRBD1 (5 bases). The CDR3 has 13 residues. Germline V gene data show CDR1 as SSHAT and CDR2 as FNYEAQ (reference sequence). The CDR3 DNA reads as TGTGCTAGCAGCCCCCGTAGGGGTGAGACCCAGTACTTC. Its translation: CASSPRRGETQYF. Together with reference TRBV7-7 and TRBJ2-5, the CDR3 gives the full variable domain: GAGVSQSPRYKVTKRGQDVTLRCDPISSHATLYWYQQALGQGPEFLTYFNYEAQPDKSGLPSDRFSAERPEGSISTLTIQRTEQRDSAMYRCASSPRRGETQYFGPGTRLLVL.

This rearrangement joins TRBV7-2 to TRBJ2-7; tentative D call: TRBD2 (6 bases). V dropped 2 bases and J dropped 6 bases, with 8 bases sitting between them. Germline loops: CDR1 SGHTA, CDR2 FQGNSA. This CDR3 is 12 amino acids long. In nucleotides, the CDR3 is TGTGCCAGCAGCTTATTCGGGGGCGAGCAGTACTTC. Encoded protein: CASSLFGGEQYF.

The CDR3 region is CASSPQQDNEQFF. CDR3 DNA: TGTGCCAGCTCACCACAACAGGACAATGAGCAGTTCTTC. V is TRBV18 and J is TRBJ2-1; maybe TRBD1 (5 bases). V gave up 1 base and J gave up 5 bases, with 6 bases separating them. Germline CDR1 and CDR2: KGHSH and LQKENI. This CDR3 has 13 amino acids.

The CDR3 nucleotides read TGCAGCATGCTTACCGGTCGGACTAGCGTCCCCAGCCAAGAGACCCAGTACTTC. The encoded protein is CSMLTGRTSVPSQETQYF. The genes are TRBV29-1 and TRBJ2-5, with 9 positions matching TRBD2. The CDR3 totals 18 residues. Germline CDR1 reads SQVTM; CDR2 reads ANQGSEA. With V trimmed by 8 bases and J by 1 base, 20 bases remained unmatched.

The rearrangement uses TRBV21-1 and TRBJ2-7; the table's D call TRBD1 went unverified against the DNA. TRBV21-1 is marked as a pseudogene. CDR3 length equals 14 residues. Here the CDR3 reads CASSKAVRGYEQYF. CDR3 DNA: TGTGCCAGCAGCAAAGCAGTTAGGGGTTACGAGCAGTACTTC.

The V call is TRBV28, the J call TRBJ2-7; perhaps TRBD1 as D (6 bases). The germline gives CDR1 MDHEN, CDR2 SYDVKM. The CDR3 spans 13 residues. V gave up 5 bases and J gave up 2 bases, with 10 bases separating them. Here the CDR3 reads CASSPGDPYEQYF. The CDR3 DNA sequence: TGTGCCAGCAGTCCAGGGGACCCCTACGAGCAGTACTTC.

The chain employs TRBV18 and TRBJ2-2; D is unclear. Germline assignment: CDR1 KGHSH and CDR2 LQKENI. The CDR3 is made up of 16 amino acids. Trimming shortened V by 0 bases and J by 1 base, and 9 bases separated the two germline ends. CDR3 nucleotides: TGTGCCAGCTCACCACCGGCTCAGGAGAACACCGGGGAGCTGTTTTTT. Translated, it gives CASSPPAQENTGELFF. Full variable domain (rest looked up from reference TRBV18 and TRBJ2-2): NAGVMQNPRHLVRRRGQEARLRCSPMKGHSHVYWYRQLPEEGLKFMVYLQKENIIDESGMPKERFSAEFPKEGPSILRIQQVVRGDSAAYFCASSPPAQENTGELFFGEGSRLTVL.

The CDR3 DNA sequence: TGTGCCAGCAGTTATATTGGGACAGGGGAAGCTTTCTTT. It yields the protein CASSYIGTGEAFF. This rearrangement joins TRBV6-6 to TRBJ1-1; 9 positions agree with TRBD1. The V segment lost 3 bases and the J segment 8 bases; nucleotides outside the gene matches: 4. This CDR3 has 13 amino acids. The germline CDR1 and CDR2 sequences are MNHNY and SVGAGI (reference sequence).

V usage is TRBV18 and J usage is TRBJ2-1; 12 positions agree with TRBD2. Unmatched junction bases numbered 4, after V lost 4 bases and J lost 3 bases. The CDR3 covers 16 residues. Germline loops: CDR1 KGHSH, CDR2 LQKENI. CDR3 nucleotide sequence: TGTGCCAGCTCACTAGGACTAGCGGGAAACTACAATGAGCAGTTCTTC. Its protein is CASSLGLAGNYNEQFF.

In this sample, this clone turned up once. The chain is built from TRBV5-4 and TRBJ2-3; TRBD2 might be the D (6 bases). With 5 bases removed from V and 5 bases from J, the gap between germline ends came to 18 bases. CDR3 length: 15 amino acids. CDR1 is SGHNT and CDR2 is YYREEE in the germline V gene (reference sequence). CDR3 DNA sequence: TGTGCCAGCAGAGAGGCGGGACCCAGCCGAGATACGCAGTATTTT. Protein sequence: CASREAGPSRDTQYF.

The chain carries TRBV6-6 and TRBJ2-3; D is undetermined. CDR1 and CDR2 from the germline V gene are MNHNY and SVGAGI (reference sequence). The CDR3 covers 15 residues. Trimming took 2 bases from V and 5 from J, leaving 14 bases between them. CDR3 in DNA: TGTGCCAGCAGTTACCCCGGCGTTGTTAGAGATACGCAGTATTTT. Translation: CASSYPGVVRDTQYF.

The V call is TRBV7-2, the J call TRBJ2-1; 7 nucleotides align to TRBD2. The V gene's germline CDR1 is SGHTA and CDR2 FQGNSA. Losses at the gene ends were 5 bases for V and 2 bases for J; bases not matched to a gene: 9. The CDR3 spans 16 residues. The CDR3 is CASSGISGTTYNEQFF. The CDR3 nucleotides are TGTGCCAGCAGCGGAATTTCCGGGACTACCTACAATGAGCAGTTCTTC.

The chain recombines TRBV4-2 with TRBJ1-5, with a tentative D call TRBD1 (6 bases). CDR1 is LGHNA, CDR2 YNFKEQ, per germline. This CDR3 region has 17 residues. Trimming pared 4 bases from V and 0 bases from J, leaving 16 bases between. The CDR3 reads CASSPDWGAGSNQPQHF. The DNA for the CDR3 is TGTGCCAGCAGCCCCGATTGGGGGGCGGGTAGCAATCAGCCCCAGCATTTT.

This chain joins TRBV27 and TRBJ1-6; D possibly corresponds to TRBD1 (5 bases). Germline CDR1 reads MNHEY; CDR2 reads SMNVEV (reference sequence). This CDR3 contains 17 residues. V was clipped by 3 bases and J by 7 bases, with 19 bases between them. The CDR3 DNA reads as TGTGCCAGCAGTTTTAGAGGGCAGGGCGGATTGAATTCACCCCTCCACTTT. It encodes CASSFRGQGGLNSPLHF.